This TCR beta chain was sequenced for a study of T cell repertoires in cytomegalovirus infection. For the study at large: Both CMV infection and a matching HLA type were indicated by public TCR beta signatures. Study-wide findings and caveats: CMV carriers with the relevant HLA were identified by cumulative public TCR beta family frequency. Predominance within the ex vivo response was attributable to HLA-C-restricted CMV-specific TCR beta clonotypes.

This clonotype was detected a few times. Its antigen remains unknown. TCRdb analysed the reads with MiXCR anew, one entry per CDR3 protein. Of 71,000 or so distinct CDR3 sequences in the sample, roughly 20% are singletons; the top ten hold roughly two thirds. The V segment lost 4 bases and the J segment 8 bases; nucleotides outside the gene matches: 11. The CDR3 is made up of 15 amino acids. Germline lookup yields CDR1 SGHAT and CDR2 FQDESV (reference sequence). The TCR sequence derives from a human donor in good health (CMV status not recorded). Some clones in this sample may be carry-over from other donors' samples. The sequences come from CD8+ T cells from cultured PBMCs, collected from culture after CMV antigen stimulation. The gene calls are TRBV11-1 and TRBJ2-1, with 7 bases fitting TRBD2. The CDR3 region is CASSSRTRGVDEQFF. The CDR3, as DNA: TGTGCCAGCAGCTCCAGGACTAGAGGAGTCGATGAGCAGTTCTTC.